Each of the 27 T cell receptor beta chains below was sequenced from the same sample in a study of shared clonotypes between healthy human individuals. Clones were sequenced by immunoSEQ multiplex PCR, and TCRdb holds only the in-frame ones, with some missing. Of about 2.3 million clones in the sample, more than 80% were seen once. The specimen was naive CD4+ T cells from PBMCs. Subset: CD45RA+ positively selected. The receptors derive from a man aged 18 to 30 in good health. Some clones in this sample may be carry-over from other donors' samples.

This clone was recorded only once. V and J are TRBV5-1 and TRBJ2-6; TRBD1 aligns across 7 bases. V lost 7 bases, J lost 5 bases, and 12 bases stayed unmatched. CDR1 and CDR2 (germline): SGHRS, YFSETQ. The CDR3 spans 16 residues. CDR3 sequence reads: CASRRGQQIRANVLTF. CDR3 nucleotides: TGCGCCAGCCGCCGGGGACAGCAAATTAGGGCCAACGTCCTGACTTTC.

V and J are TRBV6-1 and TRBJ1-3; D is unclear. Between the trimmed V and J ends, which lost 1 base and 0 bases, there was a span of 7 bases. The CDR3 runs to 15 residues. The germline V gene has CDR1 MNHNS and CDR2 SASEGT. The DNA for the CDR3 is TGTGCCAGCAGTGAAGGCAGCTTCTCTGGAAACACCATATATTTT. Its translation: CASSEGSFSGNTIYF.

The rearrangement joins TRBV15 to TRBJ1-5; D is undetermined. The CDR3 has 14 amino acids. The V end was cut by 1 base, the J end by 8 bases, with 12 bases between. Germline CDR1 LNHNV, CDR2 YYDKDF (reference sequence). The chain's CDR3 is CATSRAAVPKPQHF. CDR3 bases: TGTGCCACCAGCAGAGCCGCGGTACCAAAGCCCCAGCATTTT.

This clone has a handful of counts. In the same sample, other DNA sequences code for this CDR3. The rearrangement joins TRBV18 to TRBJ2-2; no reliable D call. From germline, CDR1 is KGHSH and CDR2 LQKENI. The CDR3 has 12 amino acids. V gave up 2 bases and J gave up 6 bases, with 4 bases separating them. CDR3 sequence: CASSPRAGELFF. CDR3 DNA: TGTGCCAGCTCACCAAGGGCCGGGGAGCTGTTTTTT.

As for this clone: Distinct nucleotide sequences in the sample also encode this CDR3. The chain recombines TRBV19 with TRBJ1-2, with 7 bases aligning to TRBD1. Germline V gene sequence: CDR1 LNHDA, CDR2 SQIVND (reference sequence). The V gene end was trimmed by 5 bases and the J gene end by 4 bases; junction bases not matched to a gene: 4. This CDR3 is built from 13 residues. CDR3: CASSDRVGYGYTF. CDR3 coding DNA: TGTGCCAGTAGTGACAGGGTGGGCTATGGCTACACCTTC. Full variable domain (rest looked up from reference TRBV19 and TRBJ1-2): DGGITQSPKYLFRKEGQNVTLSCEQNLNHDAMYWYRQDPGQGLRLIYYSQIVNDFQKGDIAEGYSVSREKKESFPLTVTSAQKNPTAFYLCASSDRVGYGYTFGSGTRLTVV.

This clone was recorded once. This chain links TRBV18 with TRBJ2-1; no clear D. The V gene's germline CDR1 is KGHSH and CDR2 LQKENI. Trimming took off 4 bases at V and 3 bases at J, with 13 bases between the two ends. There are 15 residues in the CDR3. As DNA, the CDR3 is TGTGCCAGCTCACTCGTCGGCGGATACTACAATGAGCAGTTCTTC. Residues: CASSLVGGYYNEQFF.

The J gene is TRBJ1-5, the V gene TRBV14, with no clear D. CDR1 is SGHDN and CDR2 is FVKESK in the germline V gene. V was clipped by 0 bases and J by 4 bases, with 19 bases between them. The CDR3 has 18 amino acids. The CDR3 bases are TGTGCCAGCAGCCAAGATCTGGGGATCCCCTACCAAAATCAGCCCCAGCATTTT. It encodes CASSQDLGIPYQNQPQHF.

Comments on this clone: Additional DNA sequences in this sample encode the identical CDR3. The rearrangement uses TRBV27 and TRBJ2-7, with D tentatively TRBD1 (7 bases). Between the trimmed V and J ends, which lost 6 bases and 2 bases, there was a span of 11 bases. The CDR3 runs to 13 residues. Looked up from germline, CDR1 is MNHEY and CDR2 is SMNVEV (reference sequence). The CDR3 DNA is TGTGCCAGCAGGCGGGACAGTCCCTACGAGCAGTACTTC. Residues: CASRRDSPYEQYF.

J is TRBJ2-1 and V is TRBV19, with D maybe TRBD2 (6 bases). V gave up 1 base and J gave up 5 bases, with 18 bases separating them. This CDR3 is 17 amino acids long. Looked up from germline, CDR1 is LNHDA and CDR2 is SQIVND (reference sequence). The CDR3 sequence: CASSIVGGLGPHNEQFF. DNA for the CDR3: TGTGCCAGTAGTATAGTGGGAGGCCTCGGACCCCACAATGAGCAGTTCTTC. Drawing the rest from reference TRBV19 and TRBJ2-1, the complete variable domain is DGGITQSPKYLFRKEGQNVTLSCEQNLNHDAMYWYRQDPGQGLRLIYYSQIVNDFQKGDIAEGYSVSREKKESFPLTVTSAQKNPTAFYLCASSIVGGLGPHNEQFFGPGTRLTVL.

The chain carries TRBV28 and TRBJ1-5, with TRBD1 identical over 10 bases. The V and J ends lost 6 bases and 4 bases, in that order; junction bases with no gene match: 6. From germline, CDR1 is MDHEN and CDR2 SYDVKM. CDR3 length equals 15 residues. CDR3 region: CASRTRDRGNQPQHF. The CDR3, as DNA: TGTGCCAGCAGAACGAGGGACAGGGGAAATCAGCCCCAGCATTTT.

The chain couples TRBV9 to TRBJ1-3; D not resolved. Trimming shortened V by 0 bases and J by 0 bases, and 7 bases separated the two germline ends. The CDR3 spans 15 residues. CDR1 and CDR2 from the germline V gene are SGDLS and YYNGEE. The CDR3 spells CASSVASTSGNTIYF. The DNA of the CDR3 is TGTGCCAGCAGCGTAGCTTCGACCTCTGGAAACACCATATATTTT.

The CDR3 reads CASSLKPGLAVYEQYF. The CDR3 nucleotides are TGTGCCAGCAGCTTAAAACCGGGACTAGCCGTCTACGAGCAGTACTTC. J is TRBJ2-7 and V is TRBV11-2; 9 nucleotides align to TRBD2. The V gene's germline CDR1 is SGHAT and CDR2 FQNNGV. The CDR3 contains 16 residues. Trimming cost V 2 bases and J 3 bases; bases outside gene matches: 8.

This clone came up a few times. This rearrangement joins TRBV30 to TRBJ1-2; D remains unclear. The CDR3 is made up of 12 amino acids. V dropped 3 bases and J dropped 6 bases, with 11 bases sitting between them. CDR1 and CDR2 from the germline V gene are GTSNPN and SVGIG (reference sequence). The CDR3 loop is CAWRTASDGYTF. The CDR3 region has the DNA TGTGCCTGGAGGACCGCCTCCGATGGCTACACCTTC.

This CDR3 reads CAISDLSQGARGYTF. CDR3 bases: TGTGCCATCAGTGACCTGAGTCAGGGGGCGCGGGGCTACACCTTC. V usage is TRBV10-3 and J usage is TRBJ1-2; TRBD1 matches 8 bases. The CDR3 length is 15 residues. Germline values: CDR1 ENHRY, CDR2 SYGVKD. The J segment lost 8 bases and the V segment lost 3 bases, leaving 11 bases of the junction unmatched.

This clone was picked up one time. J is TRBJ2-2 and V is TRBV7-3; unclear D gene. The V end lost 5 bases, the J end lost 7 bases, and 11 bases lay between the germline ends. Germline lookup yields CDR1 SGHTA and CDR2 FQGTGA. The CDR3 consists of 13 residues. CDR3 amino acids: CASSLIVNGELFF. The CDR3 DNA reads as TGTGCCAGCAGCCTCATTGTTAACGGGGAGCTGTTTTTT.

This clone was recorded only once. The CDR3 loop reads CASSLWGRERTDTQYF. CDR3 in DNA: TGTGCCAGCAGCCTCTGGGGGCGGGAGCGCACAGATACGCAGTATTTT. V gene TRBV27 combines with J gene TRBJ2-3; a possible D gene is TRBD2 (7 bases). V lost 6 bases and J 1 base, leaving 17 bases between the germline ends. Germline loops: CDR1 MNHEY, CDR2 SMNVEV (reference sequence). The CDR3 is 16 amino acids.

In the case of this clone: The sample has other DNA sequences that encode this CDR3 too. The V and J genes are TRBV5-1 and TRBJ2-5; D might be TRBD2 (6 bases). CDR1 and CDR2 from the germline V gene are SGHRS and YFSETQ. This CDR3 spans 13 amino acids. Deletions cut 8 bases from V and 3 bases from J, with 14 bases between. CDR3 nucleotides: TGCGCCAGTTCGTTGGGACTTGAAGAGACCCAGTACTTC. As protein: CASSLGLEETQYF.

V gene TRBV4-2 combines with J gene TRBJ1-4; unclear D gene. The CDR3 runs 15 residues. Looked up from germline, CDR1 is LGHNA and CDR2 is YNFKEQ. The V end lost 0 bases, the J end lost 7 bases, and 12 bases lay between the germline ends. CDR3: CASSQDLPGGEKLFF. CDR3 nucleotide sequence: TGTGCCAGCAGCCAAGATTTGCCAGGTGGTGAAAAACTGTTTTTT.

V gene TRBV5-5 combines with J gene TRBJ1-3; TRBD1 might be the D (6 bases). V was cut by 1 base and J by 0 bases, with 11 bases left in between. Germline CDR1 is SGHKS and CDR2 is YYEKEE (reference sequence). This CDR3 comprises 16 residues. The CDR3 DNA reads TGTGCCAGCAGCTTGCAGGGGCTTAGCTCTGGAAACACCATATATTTT. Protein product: CASSLQGLSSGNTIYF.

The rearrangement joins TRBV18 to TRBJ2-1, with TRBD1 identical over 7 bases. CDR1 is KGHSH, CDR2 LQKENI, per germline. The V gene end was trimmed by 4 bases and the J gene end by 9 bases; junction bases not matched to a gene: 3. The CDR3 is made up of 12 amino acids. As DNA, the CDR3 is TGTGCCAGCTCACAGACAGGGCTTGAGCAGTTCTTC. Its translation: CASSQTGLEQFF.

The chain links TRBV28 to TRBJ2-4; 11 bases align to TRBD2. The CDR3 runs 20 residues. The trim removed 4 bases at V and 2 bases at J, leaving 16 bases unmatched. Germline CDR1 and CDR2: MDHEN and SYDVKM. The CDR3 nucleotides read TGTGCCAGCAGTTACCCCGGTTCTCGGCTAGCGGGAGGAACCAAAAACATTCAGTACTTC. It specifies CASSYPGSRLAGGTKNIQYF.

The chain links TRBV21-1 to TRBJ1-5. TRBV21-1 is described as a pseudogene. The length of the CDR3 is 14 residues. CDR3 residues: CASSRYSSNQPQHF. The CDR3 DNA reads TGTGCCAGCAGCAGGTACTCCAGCAATCAGCCCCAGCATTTT.

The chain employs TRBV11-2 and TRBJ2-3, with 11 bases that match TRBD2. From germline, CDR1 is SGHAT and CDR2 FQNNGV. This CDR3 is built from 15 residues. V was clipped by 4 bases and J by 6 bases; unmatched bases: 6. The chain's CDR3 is CASSSLAGERDTQYF. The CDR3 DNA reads TGTGCCAGCAGCTCACTAGCGGGGGAAAGGGATACGCAGTATTTT. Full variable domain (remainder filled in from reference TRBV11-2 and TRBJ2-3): EAGVAQSPRYKIIEKRQSVAFWCNPISGHATLYWYQQILGQGPKLLIQFQNNGVVDDSQLPKDRFSAERLKGVDSTLKIQPAKLEDSAVYLCASSSLAGERDTQYFGPGTRLTVL.

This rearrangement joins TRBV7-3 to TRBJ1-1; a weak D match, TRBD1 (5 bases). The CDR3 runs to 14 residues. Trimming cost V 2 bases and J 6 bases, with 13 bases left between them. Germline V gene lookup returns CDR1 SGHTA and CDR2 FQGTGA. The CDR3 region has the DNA TGTGCCAGCAGCTTAGATCGGGGGGAGGCTGAAGCTTTCTTT. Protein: CASSLDRGEAEAFF.

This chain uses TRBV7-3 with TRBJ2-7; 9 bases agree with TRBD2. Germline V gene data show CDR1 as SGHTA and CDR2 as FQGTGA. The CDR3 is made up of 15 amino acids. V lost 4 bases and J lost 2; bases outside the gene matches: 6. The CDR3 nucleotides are TGTGCCAGCAGCTGGGGAGCGGGGGGTCCCTACGAGCAGTACTTC. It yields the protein CASSWGAGGPYEQYF.

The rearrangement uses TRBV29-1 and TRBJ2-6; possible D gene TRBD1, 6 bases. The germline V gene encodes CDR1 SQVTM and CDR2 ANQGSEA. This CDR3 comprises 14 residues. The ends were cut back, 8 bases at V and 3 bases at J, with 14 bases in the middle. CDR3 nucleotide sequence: TGCAGCACGGCCAGGGGAAATGGGGCCAACGTCCTGACTTTC. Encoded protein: CSTARGNGANVLTF.

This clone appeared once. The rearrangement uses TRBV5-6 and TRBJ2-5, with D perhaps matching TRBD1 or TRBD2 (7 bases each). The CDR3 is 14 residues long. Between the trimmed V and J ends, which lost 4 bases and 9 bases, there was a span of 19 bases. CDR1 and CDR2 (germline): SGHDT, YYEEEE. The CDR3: CASSGGRGPWAQYF. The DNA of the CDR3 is TGTGCCAGCAGCGGGGGGAGGGGGCCGTGGGCCCAGTACTTC.